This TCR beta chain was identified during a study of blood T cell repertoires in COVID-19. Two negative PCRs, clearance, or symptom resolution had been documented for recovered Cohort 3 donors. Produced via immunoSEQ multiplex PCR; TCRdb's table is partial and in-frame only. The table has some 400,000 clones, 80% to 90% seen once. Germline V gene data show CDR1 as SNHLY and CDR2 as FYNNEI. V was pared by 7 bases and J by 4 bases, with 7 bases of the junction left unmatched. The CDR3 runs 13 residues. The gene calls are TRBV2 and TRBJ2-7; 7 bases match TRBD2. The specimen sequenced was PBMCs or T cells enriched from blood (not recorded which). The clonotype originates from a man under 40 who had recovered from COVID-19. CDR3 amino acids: CASKLALLYEQYF. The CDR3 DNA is TGTGCCAGCAAACTAGCGCTGCTTTACGAGCAGTACTTC.